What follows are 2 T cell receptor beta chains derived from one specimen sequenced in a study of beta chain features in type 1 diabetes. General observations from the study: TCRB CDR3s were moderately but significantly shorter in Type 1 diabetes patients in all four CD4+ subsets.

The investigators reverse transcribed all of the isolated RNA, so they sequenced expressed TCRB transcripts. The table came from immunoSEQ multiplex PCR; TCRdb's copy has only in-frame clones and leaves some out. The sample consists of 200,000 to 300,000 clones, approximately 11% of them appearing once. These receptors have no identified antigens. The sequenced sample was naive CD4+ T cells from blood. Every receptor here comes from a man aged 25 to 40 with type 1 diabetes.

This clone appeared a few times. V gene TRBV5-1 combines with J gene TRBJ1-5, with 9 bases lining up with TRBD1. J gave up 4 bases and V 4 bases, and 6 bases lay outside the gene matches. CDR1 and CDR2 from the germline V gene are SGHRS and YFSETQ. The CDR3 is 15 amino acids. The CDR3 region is CASSAGTGTNQPQHF. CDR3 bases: TGCGCCAGCAGCGCGGGGACAGGGACAAATCAGCCCCAGCATTTT.

CDR3 sequence: CASSGIQGGYGYTF. The DNA of the CDR3 is TGTGCCAGCAGCGGGATTCAGGGGGGCTATGGCTACACCTTC. The J gene is TRBJ1-2, the V gene TRBV5-6; 7 bases are shared with TRBD1. Per the germline V gene, CDR1 is SGHDT and CDR2 is YYEEEE. The V segment lost 4 bases and the J segment 4 bases; nucleotides outside the gene matches: 7. The CDR3 has 14 amino acids.